This is a list of T cell receptor beta chains from one sample in a study of beta chain features in type 1 diabetes. Repertoires were generated with immunoSEQ multiplex PCR, while TCRdb's copy carries only in-frame clones and drops some. The sample holds around 340,000 clones, roughly 9% seen once. The material sequenced was central memory CD4+ T cells from blood. These receptors all stem from a young man with type 1 diabetes. Each CDR3 is given with its conserved first and last residue. A D gene is named only where the DNA matches it firmly. Expanded clones are given a class, and other clones once, few, many or no size at all.

clone_size j_call v_call d_call cdr3_nt cdr3_aa
few TRBJ2-5 TRBV7-2 TRBD2 TGTGCCAGCAGCGGCGGACTAGCGGGGAGGGAGACCCAGTACTTC CASSGGLAGRETQYF
. TRBJ2-7 TRBV29-1 . TGCAGCGTGGCCTCCGGGACACCTTTCAGCGAGCAGTACTTC CSVASGTPFSEQYF
. TRBJ2-7 TRBV7-2 . TGTGCCAGCATCCCGCCCCACTACGAGCAGTACTTC CASIPPHYEQYF
. TRBJ2-1 TRBV6-6 . TGTGCCAGCAGTGCAGTTGGGGACGACGAGCAGTTCTTC CASSAVGDDEQFF
. TRBJ1-2 TRBV2 TRBD1 TGTGCCAGCAGACTGCGGACAGGGGGCTACACCTTC CASRLRTGGYTF
. TRBJ2-6 TRBV2 TRBD1 TGTGCCAGCAGCGACAGGGCCGTCCTGACTTTC CASSDRAVLTF
. TRBJ1-2 TRBV6-5 . TGTGCCAGCAGTTATGACAGATTAGCTAACTATGGCTACACCTTC CASSYDRLANYGYTF
. TRBJ1-4 TRBV7-9 . TGTGCCAGCAGCCTATGGGGTACTGACGAAAAACTGTTTTTT CASSLWGTDEKLFF
. TRBJ2-7 TRBV4-2 TRBD1 TGTGCCAGCAGCCAGGGACAGGGAACCTACGAGCAGTACTTC CASSQGQGTYEQYF
. TRBJ1-5 TRBV5-6 . TGTGCCAGCAGCTTGGCCGGTCAGGCTTATAGCAATCAGCCCCAGCATTTT CASSLAGQAYSNQPQHF
few TRBJ2-5 TRBV7-2 . TGTGCCAGCAGCCGTACTAGGGACCAAGAGACCCAGTACTTC CASSRTRDQETQYF
few TRBJ2-1 TRBV11-2 . TGTGCCAGCAGCCCCGCAGATGAGCAGTTCTTC CASSPADEQFF
many TRBJ2-2 TRBV23-1 . TGCGCCAGCAGTCTGCTCGGGGAGCTGTTTTTT CASSLLGELFF
. TRBJ1-1 TRBV30 . TGTGCCTGGAGAAGGGCCGAAGGAACGAACACTGAAGCTTTCTTT CAWRRAEGTNTEAFF
few TRBJ2-7 TRBV27 . TGTGCCAGCAGTTACTCAACCTACGAGCAGTACTTC CASSYSTYEQYF
. TRBJ1-1 TRBV7-2 . TGTGCCAGCAGCCCAGGTGTAAGGGTGCACACTGAAGCTTTCTTT CASSPGVRVHTEAFF
many TRBJ1-1 TRBV7-2 . TGTGCCAGCAGCTCCTCTCACAACACTGAAGCTTTCTTT CASSSSHNTEAFF
few TRBJ1-1 TRBV7-9 TRBD1 TGTGCCAGCAGCCTCCAGGGGGCCCAAGCTTTCTTT CASSLQGAQAFF
few TRBJ2-7 TRBV6-5 TRBD2 TGTGCCAGCTTCGGCGGGGGGAAAACCTACGAGCAGTACTTC CASFGGGKTYEQYF
. TRBJ2-5 TRBV10-1 TRBD1 TGCGCCAGCAGTGAGTCGGGACAGGGCCAAGAGACCCAGTACTTC CASSESGQGQETQYF
many TRBJ2-6 TRBV28 . TGTGCCAGCAAGGGAGGGGGACAGAGTGTCTCTGGGGCCAACGTCCTGACTTTC CASKGGGQSVSGANVLTF
many TRBJ1-3 TRBV9 TRBD1 TGTGCCAGCAGCTCCGATCTCCAGGGGGCTGGAGGAAACACCATATATTTT CASSSDLQGAGGNTIYF